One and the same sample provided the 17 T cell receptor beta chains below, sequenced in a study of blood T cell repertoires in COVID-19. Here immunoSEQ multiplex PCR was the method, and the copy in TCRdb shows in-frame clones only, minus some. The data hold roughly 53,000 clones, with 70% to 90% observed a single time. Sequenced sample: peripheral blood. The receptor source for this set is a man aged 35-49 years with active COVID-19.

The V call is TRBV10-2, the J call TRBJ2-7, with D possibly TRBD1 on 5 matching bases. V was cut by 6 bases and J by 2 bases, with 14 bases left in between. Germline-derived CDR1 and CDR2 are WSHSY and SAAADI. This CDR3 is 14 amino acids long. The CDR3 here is CASRTRVGPYEQYF. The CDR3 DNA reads TGCGCCAGCAGGACCAGGGTGGGCCCCTACGAGCAGTACTTC.

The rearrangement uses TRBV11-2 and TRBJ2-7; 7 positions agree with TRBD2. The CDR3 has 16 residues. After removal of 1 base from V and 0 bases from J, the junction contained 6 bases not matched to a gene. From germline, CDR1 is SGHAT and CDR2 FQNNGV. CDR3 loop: CASSLGAGDDSYEQYF. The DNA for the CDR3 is TGTGCCAGCAGCTTAGGGGCGGGGGACGACTCCTACGAGCAGTACTTC.

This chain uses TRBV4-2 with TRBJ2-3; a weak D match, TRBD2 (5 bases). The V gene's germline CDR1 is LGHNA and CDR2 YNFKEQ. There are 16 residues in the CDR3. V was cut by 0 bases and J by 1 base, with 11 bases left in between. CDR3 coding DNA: TGTGCCAGCAGCCAAGAAATCCTGAGGGGCACAGATACGCAGTATTTT. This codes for CASSQEILRGTDTQYF.

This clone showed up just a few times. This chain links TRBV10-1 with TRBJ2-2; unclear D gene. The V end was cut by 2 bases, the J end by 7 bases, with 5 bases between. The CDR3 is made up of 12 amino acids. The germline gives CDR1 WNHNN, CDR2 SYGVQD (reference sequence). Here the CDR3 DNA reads TGCGCCAGCAGTGAGAATTACGGGGAGCTGTTTTTT. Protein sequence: CASSENYGELFF.

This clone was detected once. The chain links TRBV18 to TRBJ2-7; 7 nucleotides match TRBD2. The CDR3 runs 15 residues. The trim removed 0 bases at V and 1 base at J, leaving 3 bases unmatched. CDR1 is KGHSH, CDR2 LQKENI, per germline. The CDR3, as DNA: TGTGCCAGCTCACCACCGCTTAGCGGGTCCTACGAGCAGTACTTC. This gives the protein CASSPPLSGSYEQYF. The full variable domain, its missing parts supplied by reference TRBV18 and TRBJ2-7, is NAGVMQNPRHLVRRRGQEARLRCSPMKGHSHVYWYRQLPEEGLKFMVYLQKENIIDESGMPKERFSAEFPKEGPSILRIQQVVRGDSAAYFCASSPPLSGSYEQYFGPGTRLTVT.

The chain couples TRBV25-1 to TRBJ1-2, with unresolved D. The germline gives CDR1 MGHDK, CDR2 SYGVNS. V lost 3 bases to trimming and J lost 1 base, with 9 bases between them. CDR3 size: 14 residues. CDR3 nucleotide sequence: TGTGCCAGCAGTGACGGGTTTTTTAACTATGGCTACACCTTC. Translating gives CASSDGFFNYGYTF.

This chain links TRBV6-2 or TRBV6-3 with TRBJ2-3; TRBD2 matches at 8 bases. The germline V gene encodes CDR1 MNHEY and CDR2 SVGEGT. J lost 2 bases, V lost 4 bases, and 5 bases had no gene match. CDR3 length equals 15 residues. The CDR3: CASSLAGLTTDTQYF. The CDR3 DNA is TGTGCCAGCAGTTTAGCGGGGCTGACCACAGATACGCAGTATTTT.

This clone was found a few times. The CDR3 sequence is CASSIEWRQGGYEQYF. The CDR3 bases are TGTGCCAGTAGTATCGAGTGGCGGCAGGGTGGCTACGAGCAGTACTTC. The chain carries TRBV19 and TRBJ2-7, with a tentative D call TRBD1 (5 bases). The germline V gene encodes CDR1 LNHDA and CDR2 SQIVND (reference sequence). The CDR3 is 16 amino acids. Trimming took off 3 bases at V and 3 bases at J, with 18 bases between the two ends.

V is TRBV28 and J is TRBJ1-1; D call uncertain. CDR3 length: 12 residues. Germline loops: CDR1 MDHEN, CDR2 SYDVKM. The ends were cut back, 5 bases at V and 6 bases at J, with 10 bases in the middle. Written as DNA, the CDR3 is TGTGCCAGCAGTCTAAATTCCCCTGAAGCTTTCTTT. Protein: CASSLNSPEAFF. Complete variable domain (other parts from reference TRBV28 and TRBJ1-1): DVKVTQSSRYLVKRTGEKVFLECVQDMDHENMFWYRQDPGLGLRLIYFSYDVKMKEKGDIPEGYSVSREKKERFSLILESASTNQTSMYLCASSLNSPEAFFGQGTRLTVV.

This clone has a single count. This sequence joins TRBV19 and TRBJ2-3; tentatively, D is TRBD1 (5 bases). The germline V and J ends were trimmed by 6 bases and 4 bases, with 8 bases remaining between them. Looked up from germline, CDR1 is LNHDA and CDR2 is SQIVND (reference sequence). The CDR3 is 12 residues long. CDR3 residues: CASRSGPDTQYF. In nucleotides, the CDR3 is TGTGCCAGTAGGTCAGGGCCAGATACGCAGTATTTT.

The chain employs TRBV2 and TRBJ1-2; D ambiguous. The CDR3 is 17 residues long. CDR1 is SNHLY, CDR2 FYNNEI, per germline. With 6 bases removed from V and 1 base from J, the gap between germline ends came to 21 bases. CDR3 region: CASRPYYKVAINYGYTF. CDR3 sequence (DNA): TGTGCCAGCAGACCATACTACAAGGTAGCTATTAACTATGGCTACACCTTC.

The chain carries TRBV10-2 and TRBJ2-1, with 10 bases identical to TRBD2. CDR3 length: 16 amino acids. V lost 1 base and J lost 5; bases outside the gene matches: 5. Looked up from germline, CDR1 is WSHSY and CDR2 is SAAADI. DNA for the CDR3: TGCGCCAGCAGTGAGTACGGACTAGCGGCTAACAATGAGCAGTTCTTC. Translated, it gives CASSEYGLAANNEQFF.

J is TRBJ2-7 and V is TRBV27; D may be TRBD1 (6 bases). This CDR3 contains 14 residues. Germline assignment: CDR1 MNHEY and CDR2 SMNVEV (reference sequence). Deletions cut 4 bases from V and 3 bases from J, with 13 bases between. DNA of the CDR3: TGTGCCAGCAGTTCACGAGGGGGATTCTACGAGCAGTACTTC. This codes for CASSSRGGFYEQYF.

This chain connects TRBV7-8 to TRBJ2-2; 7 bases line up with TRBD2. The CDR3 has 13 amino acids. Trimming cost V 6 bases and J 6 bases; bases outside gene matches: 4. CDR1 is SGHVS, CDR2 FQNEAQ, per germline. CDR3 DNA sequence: TGTGCCAGCAGACGGGACTATTCCGGGGAGCTGTTTTTT. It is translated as CASRRDYSGELFF.

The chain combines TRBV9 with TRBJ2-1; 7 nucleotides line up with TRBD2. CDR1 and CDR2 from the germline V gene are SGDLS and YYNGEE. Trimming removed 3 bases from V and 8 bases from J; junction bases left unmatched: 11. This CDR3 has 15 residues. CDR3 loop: CASSAISGPTDEQFF. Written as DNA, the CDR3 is TGTGCCAGCAGCGCAATTAGCGGGCCCACGGATGAGCAGTTCTTC.

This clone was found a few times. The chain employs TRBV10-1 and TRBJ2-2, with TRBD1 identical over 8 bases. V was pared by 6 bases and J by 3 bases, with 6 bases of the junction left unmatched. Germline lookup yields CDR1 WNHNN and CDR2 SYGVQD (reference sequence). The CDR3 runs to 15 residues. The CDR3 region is CASSLDRGDTGELFF. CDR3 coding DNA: TGCGCCAGCAGCCTTGACAGGGGAGACACCGGGGAGCTGTTTTTT.

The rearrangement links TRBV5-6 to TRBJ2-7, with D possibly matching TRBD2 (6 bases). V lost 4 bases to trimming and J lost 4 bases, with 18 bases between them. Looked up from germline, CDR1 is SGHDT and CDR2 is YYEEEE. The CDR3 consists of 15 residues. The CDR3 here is CASSASNSGGYEQYF. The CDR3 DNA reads TGTGCCAGCAGCGCTTCGAATAGCGGAGGATACGAGCAGTACTTC.